This TCR beta chain was identified in a study of long-term antiretroviral therapy in people with HIV. General study results and limits: It was not possible to obtain data on ART adherence, viral resistance or therapy changes.

Assay version v3.0 of immunoSEQ was used, and it was run at survey level. Using immunoSEQ multiplex PCR, the repertoire was profiled, and TCRdb retains in-frame clones only, with some absent. The table has about 20,000 clones, around 87% seen once. This CDR3 is built from 17 residues. CDR1 and CDR2 from the germline V gene are SSHAT and FNYEAQ (reference sequence). In regard to this clone: Its antigen is unidentified. Mismatch with germline at one junction end may stem from a read error.

The J gene is TRBJ2-1, the V gene TRBV7-7, with 14 bases that match TRBD2. This receptor was taken from a woman aged 50 to 65 with HIV. Sequencing was performed on unsorted PBMCs, taken 2.6 years after starting antiretroviral therapy. In DNA, the CDR3 is TGTGCTAGCAGCTTAAGACTAGCGGGAGGGCCAGGAAATGAGCAGTTCTTC. Translation: CASSLRLAGGPGNEQFF. Using reference TRBV7-7 and TRBJ2-1 for the parts outside the CDR3, the full variable domain is GAGVSQSPRYKVTKRGQDVTLRCDPISSHATLYWYQQALGQGPEFLTYFNYEAQPDKSGLPSDRFSAERPEGSISTLTIQRTEQRDSAMYRCASSLRLAGGPGNEQFFGPGTRLTVL.